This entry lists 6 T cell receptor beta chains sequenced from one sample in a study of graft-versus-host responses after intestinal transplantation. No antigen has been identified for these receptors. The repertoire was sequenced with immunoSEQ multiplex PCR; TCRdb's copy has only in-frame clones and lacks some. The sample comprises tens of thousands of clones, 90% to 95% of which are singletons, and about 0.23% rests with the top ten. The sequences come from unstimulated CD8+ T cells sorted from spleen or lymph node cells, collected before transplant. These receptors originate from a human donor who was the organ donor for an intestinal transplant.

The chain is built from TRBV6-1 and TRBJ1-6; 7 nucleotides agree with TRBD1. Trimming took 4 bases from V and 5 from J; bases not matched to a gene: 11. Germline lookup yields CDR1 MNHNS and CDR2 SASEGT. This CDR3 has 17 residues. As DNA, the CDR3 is TGTGCCAGCAGTGGGGATCGACAGGGCCCGAATAATTCACCCCTCCACTTT. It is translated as CASSGDRQGPNNSPLHF.

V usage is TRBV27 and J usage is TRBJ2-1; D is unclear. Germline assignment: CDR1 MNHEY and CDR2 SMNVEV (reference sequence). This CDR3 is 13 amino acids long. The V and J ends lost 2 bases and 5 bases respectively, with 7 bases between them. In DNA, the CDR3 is TGTGCCAGCAGTTTAAAAGAAGACAATGAGCAGTTCTTC. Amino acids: CASSLKEDNEQFF.

The DNA of the CDR3 is TGCGCCAGCAGTGAGAGACAGTCCTATGGCTACACCTTC. It encodes CASSERQSYGYTF. The chain has TRBV10-2 and TRBJ1-2, with D possibly being TRBD1 (5 bases). Per germline, CDR1 WSHSY and CDR2 SAAADI. This CDR3 region has 13 residues. Trimming cost V 2 bases and J 4 bases, with 8 bases left between them.

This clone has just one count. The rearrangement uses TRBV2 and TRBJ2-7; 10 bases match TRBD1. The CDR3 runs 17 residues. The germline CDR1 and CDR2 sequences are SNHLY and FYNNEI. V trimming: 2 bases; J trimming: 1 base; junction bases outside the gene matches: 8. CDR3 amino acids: CASSEIRGQGRSYEQYF. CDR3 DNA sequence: TGTGCCAGCAGTGAAATCAGGGGACAGGGGAGATCCTACGAGCAGTACTTC.

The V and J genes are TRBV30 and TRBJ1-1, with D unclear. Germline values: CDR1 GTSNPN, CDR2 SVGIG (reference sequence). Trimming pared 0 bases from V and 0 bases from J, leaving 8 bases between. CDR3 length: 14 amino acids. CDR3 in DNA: TGTGCCTGGAGTGTAGGAGCGTTGAACACTGAAGCTTTCTTT. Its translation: CAWSVGALNTEAFF. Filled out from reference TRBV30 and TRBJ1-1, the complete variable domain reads SQTIHQWPATLVQPVGSPLSLECTVEGTSNPNLYWYRQAAGRGLQLLFYSVGIGQISSEVPQNLSASRPQDRQFILSSKKLLLSDSGFYLCAWSVGALNTEAFFGQGTRLTVV.

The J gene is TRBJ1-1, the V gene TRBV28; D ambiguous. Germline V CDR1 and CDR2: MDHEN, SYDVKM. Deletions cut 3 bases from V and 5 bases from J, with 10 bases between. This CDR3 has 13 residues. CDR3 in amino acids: CASSFIGRTEAFF. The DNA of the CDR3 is TGTGCCAGCAGTTTTATAGGTCGGACTGAAGCTTTCTTT.